What follows describes a single T cell receptor beta chain. In germline, CDR1 is DFQATT, CDR2 SNEGSKA (reference sequence). The CDR3 covers 12 residues. Trimming removed 3 bases at V and 4 bases at J, with 9 bases between. Random hexamers primed reverse transcription of about 0.45 to 1 ug RNA. With immunoSEQ multiplex PCR, TCR beta CDR3 was amplified across 54 Vbeta and 13 Jbeta. TCRdb reprocessed the immunoSEQ multiplex PCR reads with MiXCR, giving one entry per CDR3 protein. The repertoire consists of some 220,000 distinct CDR3 sequences, with 95% occurring once and the leading ten covering 0.095%. Sequencing of TCR beta covered CD8+ and CD4+ T cells obtained from blood. The record originates from a study of CD8 T cells in Susac syndrome.

The genes are TRBV20-1 and TRBJ2-5; a weak D match, TRBD1 (6 bases). This receptor was obtained from a human donor with multiple sclerosis. Sequencing used CD4+ T cells from PBMCs. CDR3 in amino acids: CSASLGAETQYF. CDR3 nucleotides: TGCAGTGCTAGTCTGGGGGCAGAGACCCAGTACTTC.